Following are 13 T cell receptor beta chains from one sample sequenced in a study of cytomegalovirus exposure and HLA in healthy donors. Researchers ran the PCR with 60 Vbeta and 13 Jbeta primers. The method was immunoSEQ multiplex PCR; TCRdb's version includes in-frame clones alone and lacks a portion of them. The sample holds about 200,000 clones, around three quarters seen once. Sequenced input: PBMCs. The receptor source for this set is a woman aged 30 to 39 in good health and CMV-seronegative.

This chain uses TRBV29-1 with TRBJ2-7, with D possibly being TRBD1 (5 bases). V lost 5 bases, J lost 0 bases, and 8 bases lay in between. Germline V gene sequence: CDR1 SQVTM, CDR2 ANQGSEA. CDR3 length: 12 residues. The CDR3 here is CSVRQSSYEQYF. CDR3 DNA sequence: TGCAGCGTTAGACAGAGCTCCTACGAGCAGTACTTC.

The V gene is TRBV2, the J gene TRBJ2-4; no clear D gene. Germline V gene lookup returns CDR1 SNHLY and CDR2 FYNNEI. V dropped 1 base and J dropped 0 bases, with 7 bases sitting between them. The CDR3 has 15 amino acids. CDR3 in amino acids: CASSEVYRAKNIQYF. CDR3 nucleotide sequence: TGTGCCAGCAGTGAAGTCTATCGAGCCAAAAACATTCAGTACTTC.

Regarding this clone: At one of its ends the junction is not consistent with the germline gene, which may arise from a read error. The rearrangement uses TRBV7-9 and TRBJ2-7, with 14 bases that match TRBD2. The CDR3 runs to 19 residues. Germline V gene sequence: CDR1 SEHNR, CDR2 FQNEAQ (reference sequence). In nucleotides, the CDR3 is TGTTCCAGCAGCGGTCCCCCTGCCGCGGGACTAGCGGGGGACTACGAGCAGTACTTC. This gives the protein CSSSGPPAAGLAGDYEQYF.

The table lists this clone with a few counts. The rearrangement uses TRBV6-6 and TRBJ2-7, with D possibly TRBD2 on 6 matching bases. The V and J ends lost 0 bases and 3 bases respectively, with 12 bases between them. The CDR3 runs 15 residues. Germline V gives CDR1 MNHNY, CDR2 SVGAGI (reference sequence). Written as DNA, the CDR3 is TGTGCCAGCAGTTACTCTATGGGCGGGGACTACGAGCAGTACTTC. Its translation is CASSYSMGGDYEQYF.

The chain is built from TRBV7-2 and TRBJ2-1; D not resolved. Between the trimmed V and J ends, which lost 4 bases and 1 base, there was a span of 14 bases. The germline V gene encodes CDR1 SGHTA and CDR2 FQGNSA. This CDR3 is 16 amino acids long. This CDR3 is CASSSSRPASYNEQFF. The CDR3, as DNA: TGTGCCAGCAGCTCCTCGCGTCCCGCTTCCTACAATGAGCAGTTCTTC.

This clone came up once. V usage is TRBV27 and J usage is TRBJ1-2; a weak D match, TRBD1 (5 bases). Germline CDR1 MNHEY, CDR2 SMNVEV (reference sequence). The CDR3 is 14 residues long. Trimming removed 5 bases from V and 4 bases from J, with 14 bases in between. The CDR3 loop reads CASSVFPGFYGYTF. Here the CDR3 DNA reads TGTGCCAGCAGTGTATTCCCAGGGTTCTATGGCTACACCTTC.

CDR3 nucleotide sequence: TGTGCCAGCAGAGCCGGGAGAAACTATGGCTACACCTTC. It is translated as CASRAGRNYGYTF. This rearrangement joins TRBV2 to TRBJ1-2; D remains unclear. V was cut by 6 bases and J by 2 bases, with 10 bases left in between. This CDR3 region has 13 residues. CDR1 and CDR2 (germline): SNHLY, FYNNEI.

This rearrangement joins TRBV2 to TRBJ1-5; TRBD1 matches at 9 bases. The CDR3 sequence is 17 residues long. The junction had 8 bases not matched to a gene; V was cut back by 4 bases and J by 1 base. The V gene's germline CDR1 is SNHLY and CDR2 FYNNEI. CDR3 DNA: TGTGCCAGCAGTGGGGGGAAAGGGACAGGGAGCAATCAGCCCCAGCATTTT. Protein sequence: CASSGGKGTGSNQPQHF.

This clone was counted between two and nine times. J is TRBJ2-3 and V is TRBV4-3; 9 nucleotides match TRBD2. This CDR3 spans 17 amino acids. CDR1 LGHNA and CDR2 YSLEER come from the germline V gene. The junction had 11 bases not matched to a gene; V was cut back by 3 bases and J by 4 bases. The CDR3 DNA is TGCGCCAGCAGCCAGGAAGTGGGCGGGAGGGGAGCAGATACGCAGTATTTT. Residues: CASSQEVGGRGADTQYF.

V and J are TRBV10-2 and TRBJ2-1; 8 nucleotides match TRBD2. The junction had 10 bases not matched to a gene; V was cut back by 7 bases and J by 5 bases. The germline V gene has CDR1 WSHSY and CDR2 SAAADI. The CDR3 runs 15 residues. The CDR3 DNA is TGCGCCAGCAAATTAAGCGGGGGCGGGAACAATGAGCAGTTCTTC. Residues: CASKLSGGGNNEQFF.

The J gene is TRBJ1-1, the V gene TRBV5-4, with 9 nucleotides matching TRBD1. Unmatched junction bases numbered 7, after V lost 4 bases and J lost 3 bases. CDR1 and CDR2 from the germline V gene are SGHNT and YYREEE (reference sequence). The CDR3 is made up of 15 amino acids. The CDR3 DNA is TGTGCCAGCAGCCTACAGGGGGCGGGGGACACTGAAGCTTTCTTT. Translated, it gives CASSLQGAGDTEAFF.

This clone was found a few times. The J gene is TRBJ2-1, the V gene TRBV9, with 11 bases identical to TRBD2. Losses at the gene ends were 0 bases for V and 8 bases for J; bases not matched to a gene: 10. This CDR3 is built from 17 residues. Germline V CDR1 and CDR2: SGDLS, YYNGEE. CDR3: CASSVEVLAGGGYEQFF. For the CDR3, the DNA is TGTGCCAGCAGCGTAGAGGTCCTAGCGGGAGGAGGTTATGAGCAGTTCTTC. Together with reference TRBV9 and TRBJ2-1, the CDR3 gives the full variable domain: DSGVTQTPKHLITATGQRVTLRCSPRSGDLSVYWYQQSLDQGLQFLIQYYNGEERAKGNILERFSAQQFPDLHSELNLSSLELGDSALYFCASSVEVLAGGGYEQFFGPGTRLTVL.

The V gene is TRBV18, the J gene TRBJ1-4; D is unresolved. CDR3 size: 16 residues. V was clipped by 5 bases and J by 7 bases, with 20 bases between them. Germline lookup yields CDR1 KGHSH and CDR2 LQKENI. In nucleotides, the CDR3 is TGTGCCAGCTCAGGGAGTACTCATACAGTCGGTGAAAAACTGTTTTTT. This codes for CASSGSTHTVGEKLFF.